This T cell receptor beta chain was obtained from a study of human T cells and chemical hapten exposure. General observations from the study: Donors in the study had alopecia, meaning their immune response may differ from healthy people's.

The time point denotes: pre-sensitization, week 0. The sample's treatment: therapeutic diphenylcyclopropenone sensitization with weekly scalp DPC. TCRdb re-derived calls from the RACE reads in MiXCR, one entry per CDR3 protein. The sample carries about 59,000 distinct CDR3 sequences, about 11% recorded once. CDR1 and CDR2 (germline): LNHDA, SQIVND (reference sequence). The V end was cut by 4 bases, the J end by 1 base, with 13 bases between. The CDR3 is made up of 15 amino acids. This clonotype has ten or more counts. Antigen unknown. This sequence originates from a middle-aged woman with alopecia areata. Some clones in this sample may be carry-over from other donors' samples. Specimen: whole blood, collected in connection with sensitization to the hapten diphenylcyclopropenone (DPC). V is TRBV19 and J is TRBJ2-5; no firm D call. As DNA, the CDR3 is TGTGCCAGTAGTACCCCGGACGGAACCCAAGAGACCCAGTACTTC. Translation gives CASSTPDGTQETQYF.